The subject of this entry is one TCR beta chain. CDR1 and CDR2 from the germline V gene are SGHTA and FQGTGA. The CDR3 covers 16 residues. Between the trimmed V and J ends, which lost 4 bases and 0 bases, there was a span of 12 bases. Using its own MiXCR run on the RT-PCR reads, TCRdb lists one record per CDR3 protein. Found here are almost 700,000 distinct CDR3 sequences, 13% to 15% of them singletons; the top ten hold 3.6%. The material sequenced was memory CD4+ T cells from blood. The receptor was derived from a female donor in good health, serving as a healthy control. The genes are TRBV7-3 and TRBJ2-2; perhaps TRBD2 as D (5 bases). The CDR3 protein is CASSSAVSANTGELFF. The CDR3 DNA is TGTGCCAGCAGCTCAGCGGTGAGCGCGAACACCGGGGAGCTGTTTTTT.